This is a list of T cell receptor beta chains from one sample in a study of human T cells and chemical hapten exposure. TCRdb reprocessed the 5' RACE reads with MiXCR, giving one entry per CDR3 protein. The sample contains 95,000 to 120,000 distinct CDR3 sequences, around a fifth of which appear only once. The receptors derive from a human donor in good health. CDR3s include the opening cysteine and the closing phenylalanine or tryptophan. The D gene is left open where the match is weak. For some rows the clone size is stated as once, few or many, or as a class when expanded; others skip it.

v_gene: TRBV28; abundance: few; d_gene: .; j_gene: TRBJ1-1; CDR3aa: CASRRRWGLREAFF; CDR3nt: TGTGCCAGCAGACGACGATGGGGTTTACGAGAAGCTTTCTTT
v_gene: TRBV28; abundance: .; d_gene: .; j_gene: TRBJ1-1; CDR3aa: CASSFYRVFDTEAFF; CDR3nt: TGTGCCAGCAGTTTTTACAGGGTATTTGACACTGAAGCTTTCTTT
v_gene: TRBV5-1; abundance: few; d_gene: TRBD1; j_gene: TRBJ1-4; CDR3aa: CASSRGQDATNEKLFF; CDR3nt: TGCGCCAGCAGCCGCGGACAGGACGCAACTAATGAAAAACTGTTTTTT
v_gene: TRBV10-1; abundance: few; d_gene: TRBD2; j_gene: TRBJ2-7; CDR3aa: CASSDIGLALGEQYF; CDR3nt: TGCGCCAGCAGTGATATTGGACTAGCATTGGGGGAGCAGTACTTC
v_gene: TRBV3-1; abundance: .; d_gene: TRBD2; j_gene: TRBJ2-1; CDR3aa: CASSQEGLGWAGGTYNEQFF; CDR3nt: TGTGCCAGCAGCCAAGAAGGGCTAGGATGGGCGGGAGGAACTTACAATGAGCAGTTCTTC
v_gene: TRBV19; abundance: once; d_gene: .; j_gene: TRBJ2-2; CDR3aa: CASSKGQANTGELFF; CDR3nt: TGTGCCAGTAGTAAAGGACAAGCGAACACCGGGGAGCTGTTTTTT
v_gene: TRBV25-1; abundance: few; d_gene: TRBD2; j_gene: TRBJ2-3; CDR3aa: CASSEFGRVGDTQYF; CDR3nt: TGTGCCAGCAGTGAATTCGGGAGGGTCGGAGATACGCAGTATTTT
v_gene: TRBV19; abundance: .; d_gene: TRBD1; j_gene: TRBJ1-5; CDR3aa: CASSMIGQGAIQPQHF; CDR3nt: TGTGCCAGTAGTATGATCGGACAGGGGGCTATTCAACCCCAGCATTTT
v_gene: TRBV9; abundance: .; d_gene: .; j_gene: TRBJ2-4; CDR3aa: CASSDDGSAKNIQYF; CDR3nt: TGTGCCAGCAGCGATGATGGATCAGCCAAAAACATTCAGTACTTC
v_gene: TRBV6-5; abundance: .; d_gene: .; j_gene: TRBJ2-4; CDR3aa: CASSGGDSLAKNIQYF; CDR3nt: TGTGCCAGCAGTGGCGGGGACTCTCTAGCCAAAAACATTCAGTACTTC
v_gene: TRBV25-1; abundance: .; d_gene: .; j_gene: TRBJ2-1; CDR3aa: CASSPLAGRGNEQFF; CDR3nt: TGTGCCAGCAGTCCACTGGCAGGGAGAGGCAATGAGCAGTTCTTC
v_gene: TRBV6-5; abundance: few; d_gene: .; j_gene: TRBJ1-2; CDR3aa: CASSFQKGYGYTF; CDR3nt: TGTGCCAGCAGTTTCCAAAAAGGGTATGGCTACACCTTC
v_gene: TRBV2; abundance: .; d_gene: .; j_gene: TRBJ1-3; CDR3aa: CASSVSGAGGNTIYF; CDR3nt: TGTGCCAGCAGTGTCTCAGGGGCCGGGGGAAACACCATATATTTT
v_gene: TRBV7-3; abundance: .; d_gene: .; j_gene: TRBJ2-3; CDR3aa: CASSLRAATDTQYF; CDR3nt: TGTGCCAGCAGCTTAAGGGCAGCCACAGATACGCAGTATTTT
v_gene: TRBV18; abundance: many; d_gene: .; j_gene: TRBJ2-7; CDR3aa: CASSPLDVSEQYF; CDR3nt: TGTGCCAGCTCACCACTCGACGTATCCGAGCAGTACTTC
v_gene: TRBV5-1; abundance: few; d_gene: TRBD1; j_gene: TRBJ2-7; CDR3aa: CASSSRTGQTYEQYF; CDR3nt: TGCGCCAGCAGCTCACGGACAGGGCAAACCTACGAGCAGTACTTC
v_gene: TRBV28; abundance: .; d_gene: .; j_gene: TRBJ2-5; CDR3aa: CASSLVWELKRSQYF; CDR3nt: TGTGCCAGCAGCCTTGTTTGGGAGTTGAAACGTTCCCAGTACTTC
v_gene: TRBV12-3/TRBV12-4; abundance: .; d_gene: .; j_gene: TRBJ2-7; CDR3aa: CASSCGGEQYF; CDR3nt: TGTGCCAGCAGTTGTGGAGGGGAGCAGTACTTC
v_gene: TRBV5-1; abundance: few; d_gene: .; j_gene: TRBJ2-7; CDR3aa: CASSSGPEGLGHLQYF; CDR3nt: TGCGCCAGCAGCTCCGGTCCCGAGGGACTGGGCCACCTACAGTACTTC
v_gene: TRBV4-1; abundance: .; d_gene: TRBD1; j_gene: TRBJ1-4; CDR3aa: CASSRLGGVGEKLFF; CDR3nt: TGCGCCAGCAGCCGATTAGGGGGCGTGGGTGAAAAACTGTTTTTT
v_gene: TRBV28; abundance: .; d_gene: .; j_gene: TRBJ2-4; CDR3aa: CASSLLVGLAKNIQYF; CDR3nt: TGTGCCAGCAGTTTATTAGTGGGGCTAGCCAAAAACATTCAGTACTTC
v_gene: TRBV18; abundance: .; d_gene: .; j_gene: TRBJ2-2; CDR3aa: CASSPSAVRAGELFF; CDR3nt: TGTGCCAGCTCACCGTCCGCCGTGAGGGCCGGGGAGCTGTTTTTT
v_gene: TRBV7-9; abundance: few; d_gene: .; j_gene: TRBJ2-3; CDR3aa: CASSSTSSRGIADTQYF; CDR3nt: TGTGCCAGCAGCTCCACATCTTCCCGCGGTATCGCAGATACGCAGTATTTT
v_gene: TRBV9; abundance: few; d_gene: .; j_gene: TRBJ2-1; CDR3aa: CASSVDPPGAVYNEQFF; CDR3nt: TGTGCCAGCAGCGTAGATCCCCCGGGGGCTGTCTACAATGAGCAGTTCTTC
v_gene: TRBV5-1; abundance: few; d_gene: TRBD1; j_gene: TRBJ1-1; CDR3aa: CASSLEGTGATTEAFF; CDR3nt: TGCGCCAGCAGCTTGGAAGGGACAGGGGCGACCACTGAAGCTTTCTTT
v_gene: TRBV3-1; abundance: few; d_gene: .; j_gene: TRBJ1-3; CDR3aa: CASSSILRLDLRNTIYF; CDR3nt: TGTGCCAGCAGCTCAATCCTTCGTCTGGACCTAAGAAACACCATATATTTT
v_gene: TRBV6-5; abundance: .; d_gene: .; j_gene: TRBJ2-3; CDR3aa: CASSYFGENTDTQYF; CDR3nt: TGTGCCAGCAGTTACTTTGGGGAAAACACAGATACGCAGTATTTT
v_gene: TRBV6-2/TRBV6-3; abundance: .; d_gene: TRBD1; j_gene: TRBJ1-5; CDR3aa: CASRSTGVGQPQHF; CDR3nt: TGTGCCAGCAGGTCTACAGGGGTAGGCCAGCCCCAGCATTTT
v_gene: TRBV5-1; abundance: .; d_gene: .; j_gene: TRBJ2-1; CDR3aa: CASSNTGSSYNEQFF; CDR3nt: TGCGCCAGCAGCAATACGGGTAGCTCCTACAATGAGCAGTTCTTC